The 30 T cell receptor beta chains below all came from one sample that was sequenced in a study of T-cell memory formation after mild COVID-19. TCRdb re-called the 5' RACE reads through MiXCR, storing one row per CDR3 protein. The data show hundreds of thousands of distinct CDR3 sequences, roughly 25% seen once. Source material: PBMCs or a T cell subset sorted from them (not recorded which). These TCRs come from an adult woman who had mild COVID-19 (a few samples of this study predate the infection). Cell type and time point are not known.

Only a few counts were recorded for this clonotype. CDR3 coding DNA: TGTGCCAGCAGTCCAGAGACAGGGCGGTACGAGCAGTACTTC. This encodes CASSPETGRYEQYF. The V call is TRBV12-3 or TRBV12-4, the J call TRBJ2-7, with 7 positions matching TRBD1. CDR3 length: 14 amino acids. The junction had 8 bases not matched to a gene; V was cut back by 5 bases and J by 4 bases.

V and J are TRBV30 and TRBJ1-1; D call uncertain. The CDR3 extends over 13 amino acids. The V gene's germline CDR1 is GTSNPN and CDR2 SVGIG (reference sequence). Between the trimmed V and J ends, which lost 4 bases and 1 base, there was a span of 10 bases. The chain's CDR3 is CAWTRWPNTEAFF. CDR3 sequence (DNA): TGTGCCTGGACTAGGTGGCCGAACACTGAAGCTTTCTTT. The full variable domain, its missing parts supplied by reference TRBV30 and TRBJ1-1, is SQTIHQWPATLVQPVGSPLSLECTVEGTSNPNLYWYRQAAGRGLQLLFYSVGIGQISSEVPQNLSASRPQDRQFILSSKKLLLSDSGFYLCAWTRWPNTEAFFGQGTRLTVV.

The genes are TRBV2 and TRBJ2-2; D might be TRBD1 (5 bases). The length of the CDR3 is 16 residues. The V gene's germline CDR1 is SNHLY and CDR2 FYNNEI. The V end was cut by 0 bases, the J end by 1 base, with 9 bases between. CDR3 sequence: CASSEAGRGNTGELFF. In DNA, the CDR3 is TGTGCCAGCAGTGAAGCGGGAAGGGGGAACACCGGGGAGCTGTTTTTT.

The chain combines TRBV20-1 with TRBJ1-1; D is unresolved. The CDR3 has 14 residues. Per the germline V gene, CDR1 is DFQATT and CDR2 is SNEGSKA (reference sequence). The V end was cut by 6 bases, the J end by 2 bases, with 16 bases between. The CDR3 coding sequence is TGCAGTGCCCCCTCACAATATAGCAACACTGAAGCTTTCTTT. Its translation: CSAPSQYSNTEAFF.

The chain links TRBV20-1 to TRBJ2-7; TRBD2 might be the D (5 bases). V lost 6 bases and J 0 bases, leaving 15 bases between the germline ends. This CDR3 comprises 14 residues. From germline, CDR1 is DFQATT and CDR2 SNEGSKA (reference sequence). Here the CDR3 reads CSARGGWNSYEQYF. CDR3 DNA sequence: TGCAGTGCACGAGGCGGGTGGAACTCCTACGAGCAGTACTTC.

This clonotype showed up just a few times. Here the CDR3 DNA reads TGCGCCAGCAGCTTGCGATCAGGGCTCGGCGGGGAGCTGTTTTTT. It encodes CASSLRSGLGGELFF. The rearrangement links TRBV5-1 to TRBJ2-2, with a weak D call TRBD1 (5 bases). V shed 1 base and J shed 7 bases, with 14 bases lying between them. This CDR3 contains 15 residues. CDR1 is SGHRS and CDR2 is YFSETQ in the germline V gene.

The CDR3 sequence is CAWSVNANTDTQYF. The CDR3 DNA sequence: TGTGCCTGGAGTGTTAATGCAAACACAGATACGCAGTATTTT. This chain joins TRBV30 and TRBJ2-3, with no clear D. The V end lost 0 bases, the J end lost 2 bases, and 9 bases lay between the germline ends. This CDR3 contains 14 residues. Germline CDR1 GTSNPN, CDR2 SVGIG (reference sequence).

CDR3 protein: CASSPQGAVYEQYF. Here the CDR3 DNA reads TGTGCCAGCTCACCTCAGGGGGCCGTCTACGAGCAGTACTTC. The chain has TRBV18 and TRBJ2-7; TRBD1 matches at 8 bases. With 3 bases clipped from V and 3 bases from J, the junction kept 4 bases outside the gene matches. Germline V gene sequence: CDR1 KGHSH, CDR2 LQKENI. This CDR3 has 14 amino acids.

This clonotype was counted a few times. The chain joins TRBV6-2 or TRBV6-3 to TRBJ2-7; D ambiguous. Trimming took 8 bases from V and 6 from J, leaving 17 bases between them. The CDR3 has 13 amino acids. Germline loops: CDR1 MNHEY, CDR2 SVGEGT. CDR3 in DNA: TGTGCCAGCTGGGCAGGATATGTCTCCGAGCAGTACTTC. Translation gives CASWAGYVSEQYF.

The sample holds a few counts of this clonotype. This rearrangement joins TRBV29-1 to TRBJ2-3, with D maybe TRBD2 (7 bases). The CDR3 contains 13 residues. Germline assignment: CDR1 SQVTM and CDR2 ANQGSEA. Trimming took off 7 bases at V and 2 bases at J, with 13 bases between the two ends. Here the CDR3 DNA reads TGCAGCGGAAAGGGGGGGTACACAGATACGCAGTATTTT. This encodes CSGKGGYTDTQYF.

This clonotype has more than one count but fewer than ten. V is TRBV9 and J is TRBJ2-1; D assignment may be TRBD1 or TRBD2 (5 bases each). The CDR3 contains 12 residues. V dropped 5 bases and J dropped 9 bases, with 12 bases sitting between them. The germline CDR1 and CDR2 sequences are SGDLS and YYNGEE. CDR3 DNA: TGTGCCAGCAGGGGGCCGAGGGGTGAGCAGTTCTTC. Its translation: CASRGPRGEQFF.

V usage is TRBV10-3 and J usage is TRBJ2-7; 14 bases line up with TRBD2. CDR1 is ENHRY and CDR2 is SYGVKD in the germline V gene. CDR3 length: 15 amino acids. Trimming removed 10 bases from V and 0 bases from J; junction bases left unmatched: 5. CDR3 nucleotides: TGTGCCACAACCGGGACTAGCGGGAGCTCCTACGAGCAGTACTTC. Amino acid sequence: CATTGTSGSSYEQYF.

CDR3 region: CASSANRGPSGYEQYF. The CDR3, as DNA: TGTGCCAGCAGCGCCAACAGGGGTCCCTCGGGATACGAGCAGTACTTC. The chain couples TRBV7-2 to TRBJ2-7, with TRBD1 matching over 7 bases. This CDR3 region has 16 residues. CDR1 is SGHTA and CDR2 is FQGNSA in the germline V gene. The J segment lost 4 bases and the V segment lost 5 bases, leaving 14 bases of the junction unmatched.

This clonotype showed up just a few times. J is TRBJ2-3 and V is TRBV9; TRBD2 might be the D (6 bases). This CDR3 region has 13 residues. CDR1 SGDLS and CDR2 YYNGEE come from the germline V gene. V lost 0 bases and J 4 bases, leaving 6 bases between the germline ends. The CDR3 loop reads CASSVGGADTQYF. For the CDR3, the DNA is TGTGCCAGCAGCGTAGGGGGGGCAGATACGCAGTATTTT.

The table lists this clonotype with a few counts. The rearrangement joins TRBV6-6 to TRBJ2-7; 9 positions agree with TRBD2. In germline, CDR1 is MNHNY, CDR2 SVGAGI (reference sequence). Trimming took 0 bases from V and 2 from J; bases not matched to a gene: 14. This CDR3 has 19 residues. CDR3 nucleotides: TGTGCCAGCAGTTACTCGATACCCTATCTAGCGGGGAGCACCTACGAGCAGTACTTC. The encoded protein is CASSYSIPYLAGSTYEQYF.

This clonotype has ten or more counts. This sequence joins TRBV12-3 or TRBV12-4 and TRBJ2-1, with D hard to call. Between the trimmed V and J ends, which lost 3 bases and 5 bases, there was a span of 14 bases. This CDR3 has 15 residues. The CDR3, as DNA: TGTGCCAGCAGTTTCCGGCAGGCTGGGGACAATGAGCAGTTCTTC. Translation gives CASSFRQAGDNEQFF.

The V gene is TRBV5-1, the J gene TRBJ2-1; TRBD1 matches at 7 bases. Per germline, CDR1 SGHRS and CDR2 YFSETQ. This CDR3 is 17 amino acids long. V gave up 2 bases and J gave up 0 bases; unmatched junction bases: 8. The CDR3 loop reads CASSFPTRDSSYNEQFF. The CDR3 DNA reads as TGCGCCAGCAGCTTCCCTACCAGGGACAGCTCCTACAATGAGCAGTTCTTC.

The CDR3 loop is CASSPGGQGAVSYEQYF. CDR3 sequence (DNA): TGTGCCAGCAGTCCCGGCGGACAGGGGGCTGTCTCCTACGAGCAGTACTTC. J is TRBJ2-7 and V is TRBV3-1; TRBD1 matches 11 bases. Germline loops: CDR1 LGHDT, CDR2 YNNKEL (reference sequence). The J segment lost 0 bases and the V segment lost 6 bases, leaving 10 bases of the junction unmatched. CDR3 length: 17 residues.

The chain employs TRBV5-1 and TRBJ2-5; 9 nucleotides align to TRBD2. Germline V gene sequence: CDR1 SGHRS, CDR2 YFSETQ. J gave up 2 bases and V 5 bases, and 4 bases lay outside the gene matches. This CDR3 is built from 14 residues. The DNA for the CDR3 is TGCGCCAGCAGTATAAGCGGGGGGCAAGAGACCCAGTACTTC. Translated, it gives CASSISGGQETQYF.

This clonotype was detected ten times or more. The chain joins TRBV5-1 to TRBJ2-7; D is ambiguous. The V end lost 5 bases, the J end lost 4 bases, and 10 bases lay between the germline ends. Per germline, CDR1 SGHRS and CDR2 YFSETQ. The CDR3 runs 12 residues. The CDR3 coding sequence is TGCGCCAGCAGGGGCAGTAATTACGAGCAGTACTTC. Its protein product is CASRGSNYEQYF.

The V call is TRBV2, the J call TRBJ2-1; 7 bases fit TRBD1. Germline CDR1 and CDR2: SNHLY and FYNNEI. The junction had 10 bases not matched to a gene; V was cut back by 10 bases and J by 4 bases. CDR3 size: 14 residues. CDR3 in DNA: TGTGCCATTCCCGCCCGGGACAGTTACAATGAGCAGTTCTTC. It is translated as CAIPARDSYNEQFF.

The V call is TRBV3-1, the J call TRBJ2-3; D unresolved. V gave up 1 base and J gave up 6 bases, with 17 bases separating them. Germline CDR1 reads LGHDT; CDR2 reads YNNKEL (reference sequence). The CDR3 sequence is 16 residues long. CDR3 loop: CASSQGLWTGGDTQYF. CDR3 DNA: TGTGCCAGCAGCCAAGGCCTATGGACGGGTGGTGATACGCAGTATTTT.

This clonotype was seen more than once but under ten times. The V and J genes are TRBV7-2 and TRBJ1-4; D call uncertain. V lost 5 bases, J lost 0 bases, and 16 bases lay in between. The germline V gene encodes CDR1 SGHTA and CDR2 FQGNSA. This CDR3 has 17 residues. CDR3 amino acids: CASSPGGGRATNEKLFF. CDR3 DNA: TGTGCCAGCAGCCCCGGCGGAGGGCGTGCAACTAATGAAAAACTGTTTTTT.

The CDR3 reads CATSDSGTGVADAGELFF. CDR3 in DNA: TGTGCCACCAGTGATTCCGGGACAGGGGTTGCTGACGCCGGGGAGCTGTTTTTT. The rearrangement uses TRBV24-1 and TRBJ2-2; 10 nucleotides match TRBD1. V was clipped by 2 bases and J by 6 bases; unmatched bases: 11. CDR1 and CDR2 (germline): KGHDR, SFDVKD. This CDR3 has 18 residues.

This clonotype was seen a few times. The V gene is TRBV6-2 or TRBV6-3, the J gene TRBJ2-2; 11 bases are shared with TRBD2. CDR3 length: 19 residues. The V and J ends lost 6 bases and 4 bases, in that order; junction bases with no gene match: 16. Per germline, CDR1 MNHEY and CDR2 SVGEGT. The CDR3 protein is CASRSSSGGQRWGTGELFF. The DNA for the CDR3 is TGTGCCAGCAGAAGTTCTAGCGGGGGGCAGCGGTGGGGCACCGGGGAGCTGTTTTTT.

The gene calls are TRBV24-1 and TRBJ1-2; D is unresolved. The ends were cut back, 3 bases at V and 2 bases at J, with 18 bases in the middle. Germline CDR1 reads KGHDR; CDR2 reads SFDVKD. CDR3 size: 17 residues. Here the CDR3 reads CATSDPGKSRGNYGYTF. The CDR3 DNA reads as TGTGCCACCAGTGATCCGGGAAAATCAAGAGGAAACTATGGCTACACCTTC.

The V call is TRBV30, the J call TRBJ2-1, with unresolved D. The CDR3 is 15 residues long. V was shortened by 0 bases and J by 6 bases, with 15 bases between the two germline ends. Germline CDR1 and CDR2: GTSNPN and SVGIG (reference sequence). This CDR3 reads CAWSVLTDIRNEQFF. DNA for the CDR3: TGTGCCTGGAGTGTACTGACCGACATACGCAATGAGCAGTTCTTC.

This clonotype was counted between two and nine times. CDR3 sequence (DNA): TGTGCCAGTATGGACCGACTTTTATACAATGAGCAGTTCTTC. Residues: CASMDRLLYNEQFF. The chain couples TRBV19 to TRBJ2-1; D not resolved. V dropped 7 bases and J dropped 4 bases, with 14 bases sitting between them. The V gene's germline CDR1 is LNHDA and CDR2 SQIVND (reference sequence). The CDR3 is 14 amino acids. The full variable domain, with the rest looked up from reference TRBV19 and TRBJ2-1, is DGGITQSPKYLFRKEGQNVTLSCEQNLNHDAMYWYRQDPGQGLRLIYYSQIVNDFQKGDIAEGYSVSREKKESFPLTVTSAQKNPTAFYLCASMDRLLYNEQFFGPGTRLTVL.

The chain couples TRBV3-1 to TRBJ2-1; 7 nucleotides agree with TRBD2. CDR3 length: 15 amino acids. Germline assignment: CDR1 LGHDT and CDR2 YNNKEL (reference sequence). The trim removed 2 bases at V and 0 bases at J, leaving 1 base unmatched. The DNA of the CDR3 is TGTGCCAGCAGCCAATGGGGGGGCTCCTACAATGAGCAGTTCTTC. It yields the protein CASSQWGGSYNEQFF.

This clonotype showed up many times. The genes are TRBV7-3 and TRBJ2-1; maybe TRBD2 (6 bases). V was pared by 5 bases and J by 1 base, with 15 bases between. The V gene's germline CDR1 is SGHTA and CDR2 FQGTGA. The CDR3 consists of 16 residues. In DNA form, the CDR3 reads TGTGCCAGCAGCCAACAAGGACTAACGTCCTACAATGAGCAGTTCTTC. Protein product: CASSQQGLTSYNEQFF.